This entry lists 4 T cell receptor beta chains sequenced from one sample in a study of blood T cell repertoires in COVID-19. Sequenced by immunoSEQ multiplex PCR; TCRdb stores in-frame clones only, minus some. In the table there are about 250,000 clones, about 91% of which are singletons. The specimen sequenced was peripheral blood. Source of these receptors: a man aged 80 or over with acute or convalescent COVID-19.

The rearrangement links TRBV7-2 to TRBJ2-3; a possible D gene is TRBD2 (7 bases). The CDR3 is 14 residues long. The germline V gene has CDR1 SGHTA and CDR2 FQGNSA. The ends were cut back, 1 base at V and 5 bases at J, with 10 bases in the middle. The CDR3 DNA sequence: TGTGCCAGCAGCTTAGGGGGAGGGGGAGATACGCAGTATTTT. This encodes CASSLGGGGDTQYF. Based on the CDR3 plus reference TRBV7-2 and TRBJ2-3, the full variable domain is GAGVSQSPSNKVTEKGKDVELRCDPISGHTALYWYRQSLGQGLEFLIYFQGNSAPDKSGLPSDRFSAERTGGSVSTLTIQRTQQEDSAVYLCASSLGGGGDTQYFGPGTRLTVL.

The chain combines TRBV5-1 with TRBJ2-1; 11 bases are a match to TRBD2. The germline gives CDR1 SGHRS, CDR2 YFSETQ. This CDR3 region has 15 residues. With V trimmed by 6 bases and J by 1 base, 3 bases remained unmatched. In nucleotides, the CDR3 is TGCGCCAGCAAAACTAGCGGGAGTTCCTACAATGAGCAGTTCTTC. This sequence encodes CASKTSGSSYNEQFF.

V is TRBV19 and J is TRBJ1-5, with 7 bases that match TRBD1. The ends lost 1 base at V and 6 bases at J; junction bases unmatched: 9. This CDR3 is built from 16 residues. Germline CDR1 LNHDA, CDR2 SQIVND (reference sequence). CDR3 in DNA: TGTGCCAGTAGTATAGTAGGGGGCAGGGGAGGTCAGCCCCAGCATTTT. Protein product: CASSIVGGRGGQPQHF.

The chain has TRBV6-5 and TRBJ2-1; tentative D call: TRBD2 (5 bases). The V end lost 2 bases, the J end lost 0 bases, and 11 bases lay between the germline ends. The CDR3 loop spans 16 amino acids. CDR1 is MNHEY and CDR2 is SVGAGI in the germline V gene. The CDR3 sequence: CASSYPPGVSYNEQFF. In DNA form, the CDR3 reads TGTGCCAGCAGTTACCCTCCCGGGGTCTCCTACAATGAGCAGTTCTTC.